Listed below are T cell receptor beta chains from one sample, sequenced in a study of blood T cell repertoires in COVID-19. This table comes from immunoSEQ multiplex PCR, and its TCRdb copy is limited to in-frame clones, with some not included. The sample records roughly 82,000 clones, roughly 82% being singletons. The source material was peripheral blood. The receptors were gathered from a man aged 55 to 69 with acute or convalescent COVID-19. The CDR3 runs from the conserved cysteine through the conserved F or W. D genes are given only for firm matches. Clone sizes are given selectively: once, few, many, or a class where the clone is expanded.

clone size,J gene,V gene,D gene,CDR3 protein,CDR3 DNA
-,TRBJ1-2,TRBV30,-,CAWKTAATSRDGYTF,TGTGCCTGGAAAACGGCAGCCACCTCGAGGGATGGCTACACCTTC
-,TRBJ2-7,TRBV30,-,CAWSLSQGYGEQYF,TGTGCCTGGAGTTTATCCCAGGGTTATGGCGAGCAGTACTTC
-,TRBJ1-6,TRBV2,-,CASSVGGINGPPLHF,TGTGCCAGCAGTGTGGGAGGAATCAACGGGCCACCCCTCCACTTT
-,TRBJ1-6,TRBV4-2,-,CASSQVSRLYNSPLHF,TGTGCCAGCAGCCAAGTGTCCAGGCTGTATAATTCACCCCTCCACTTT
-,TRBJ2-1,TRBV3-1/TRBV3-2,TRBD2,CASSSTLAGSRLGEQFF,TGTGCCAGCAGCTCTACACTAGCGGGAAGTAGATTGGGTGAGCAGTTCTTC
-,TRBJ2-1,TRBV24-1,-,CATSDPGGRGNNNEQFF,TGTGCCACCAGTGACCCCGGAGGTCGCGGGAACAACAATGAGCAGTTCTTC
once,TRBJ1-6,TRBV19,-,CASSSQGQYNSPLHF,TGTGCCAGTAGTTCTCAGGGTCAATATAATTCACCCCTCCACTTT
once,TRBJ2-5,TRBV12-3/TRBV12-4,-,CASTLQETQYF,TGTGCCAGCACGCTACAAGAGACCCAGTACTTC
-,TRBJ2-1,TRBV19,-,CASNERGEQFF,TGTGCCAGTAACGAAAGGGGTGAGCAGTTCTTC
-,TRBJ1-4,TRBV28,TRBD1,CASSFWTGANEKLFF,TGTGCCAGCAGTTTCTGGACAGGAGCTAATGAAAAACTGTTTTTT
-,TRBJ1-3,TRBV24-1,-,CATSDPGGRLSSGNTIYF,TGTGCCACCAGTGATCCCGGGGGGCGCCTTAGCTCTGGAAACACCATATATTTT
-,TRBJ1-4,TRBV29-1,-,CSVGQGGEKLFF,TGCAGCGTTGGGCAGGGTGGGGAAAAACTGTTTTTT
-,TRBJ2-2,TRBV9,TRBD2,CASTYGLAGAVNTGELFF,TGTGCCAGCACCTACGGACTAGCGGGAGCGGTAAACACCGGGGAGCTGTTTTTT
-,TRBJ1-5,TRBV5-5,TRBD1,CASSSDRGLQPQHF,TGTGCCAGCAGCTCCGACAGGGGGCTTCAGCCCCAGCATTTT
-,TRBJ2-7,TRBV4-3,TRBD2,CASSQWTSGYIRTYEQYF,TGCGCCAGCAGCCAATGGACTAGCGGGTATATAAGGACCTACGAGCAGTACTTC
-,TRBJ2-3,TRBV19,-,CASKPRDADTQYF,TGTGCCAGTAAACCCCGGGATGCAGATACGCAGTATTTT
-,TRBJ1-2,TRBV6-5,-,CASSPVGGPGYGYTF,TGTGCCAGCAGCCCGGTGGGGGGGCCGGGCTATGGCTACACCTTC
once,TRBJ1-1,TRBV4-3,-,CASSQDFNRNTEAFF,TGCGCCAGCAGCCAAGATTTTAACAGGAACACTGAAGCTTTCTTT
once,TRBJ1-1,TRBV19,TRBD1,CASSMTAGQGNTEAFF,TGTGCCAGTAGTATGACCGCCGGACAGGGTAACACTGAAGCTTTCTTT